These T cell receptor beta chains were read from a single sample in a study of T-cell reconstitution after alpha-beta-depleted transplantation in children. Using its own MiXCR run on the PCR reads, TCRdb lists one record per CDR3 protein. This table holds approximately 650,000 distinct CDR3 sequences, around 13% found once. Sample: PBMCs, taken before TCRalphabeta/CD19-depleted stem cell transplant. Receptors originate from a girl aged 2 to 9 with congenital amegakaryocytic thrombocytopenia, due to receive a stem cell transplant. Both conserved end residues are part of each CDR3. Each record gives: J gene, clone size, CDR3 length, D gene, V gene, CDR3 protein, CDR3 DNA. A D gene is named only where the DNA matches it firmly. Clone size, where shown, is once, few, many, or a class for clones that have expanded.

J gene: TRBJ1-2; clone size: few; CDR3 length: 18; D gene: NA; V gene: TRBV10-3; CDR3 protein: CAISELRDGPLANYGYTF; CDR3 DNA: TGTGCCATCAGTGAACTACGGGACGGCCCGTTAGCTAACTATGGCTACACCTTC
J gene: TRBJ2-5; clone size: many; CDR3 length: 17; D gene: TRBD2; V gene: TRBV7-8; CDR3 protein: CASSLTGLAGGRETQYF; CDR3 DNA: TGTGCCAGCAGCTTAACGGGACTAGCGGGAGGGAGAGAGACCCAGTACTTC
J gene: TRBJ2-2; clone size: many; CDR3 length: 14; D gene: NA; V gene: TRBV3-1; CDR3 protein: CASSQVAGPGELFF; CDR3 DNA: TGTGCCAGCAGCCAAGTGGCGGGACCCGGGGAGCTGTTTTTT
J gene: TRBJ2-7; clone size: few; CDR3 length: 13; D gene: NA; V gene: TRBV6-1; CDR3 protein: CASSRQSDYEQYF; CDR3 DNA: TGTGCCAGCAGCCGACAGTCCGACTACGAGCAGTACTTC
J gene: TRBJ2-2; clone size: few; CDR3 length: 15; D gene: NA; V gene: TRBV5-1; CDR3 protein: CASSLIGGDTGELFF; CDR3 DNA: TGCGCCAGCAGCTTAATAGGCGGGGACACCGGGGAGCTGTTTTTT
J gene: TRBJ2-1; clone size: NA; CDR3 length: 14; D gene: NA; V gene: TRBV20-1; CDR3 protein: CSARILTAYNEQFF; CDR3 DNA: TGCAGTGCTAGGATACTAACCGCCTACAATGAGCAGTTCTTC
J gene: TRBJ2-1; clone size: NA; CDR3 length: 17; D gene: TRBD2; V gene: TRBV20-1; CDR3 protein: CSTSLIRLAGVGDEQFF; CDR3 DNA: TGCAGTACATCCTTAATCCGACTAGCGGGAGTAGGGGATGAGCAGTTCTTC
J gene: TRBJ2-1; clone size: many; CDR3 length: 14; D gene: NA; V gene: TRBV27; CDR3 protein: CASKTGPFYNEQFF; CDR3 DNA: TGTGCCAGCAAAACAGGGCCCTTCTACAATGAGCAGTTCTTC
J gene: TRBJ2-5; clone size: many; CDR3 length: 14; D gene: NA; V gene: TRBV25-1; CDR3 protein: CASSVYRFGETQYF; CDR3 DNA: TGTGCCAGCAGTGTGTACAGGTTTGGGGAGACCCAGTACTTC
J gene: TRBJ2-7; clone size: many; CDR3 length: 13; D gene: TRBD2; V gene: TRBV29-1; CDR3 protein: CSARTSGLYEQYF; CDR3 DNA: TGCAGCGCACGGACTAGCGGGCTCTACGAGCAGTACTTC
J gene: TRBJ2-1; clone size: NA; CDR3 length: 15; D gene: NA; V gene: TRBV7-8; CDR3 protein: CASSWDSLSYNEQFF; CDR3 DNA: TGTGCCAGCAGCTGGGACTCGCTCTCCTACAATGAGCAGTTCTTC
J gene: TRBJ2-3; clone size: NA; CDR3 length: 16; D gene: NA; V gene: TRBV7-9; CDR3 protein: CASSDPVTSSTDTQYF; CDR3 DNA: TGTGCCAGCAGCGACCCCGTGACTAGTTCAACAGATACGCAGTATTTT
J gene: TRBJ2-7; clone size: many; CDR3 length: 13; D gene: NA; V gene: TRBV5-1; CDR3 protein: CASHWPGSYEQYF; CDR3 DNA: TGCGCCAGCCACTGGCCTGGCTCCTACGAGCAGTACTTC
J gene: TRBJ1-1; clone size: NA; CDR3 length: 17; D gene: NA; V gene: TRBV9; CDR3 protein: CASSVETGRLLNTEAFF; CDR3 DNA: TGTGCCAGCAGCGTCGAAACAGGGAGGCTACTGAACACTGAAGCTTTCTTT
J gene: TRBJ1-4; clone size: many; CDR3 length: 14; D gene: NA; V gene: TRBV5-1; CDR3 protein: CASCLGDTNEKLFF; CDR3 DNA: TGCGCCAGCTGCCTAGGGGACACTAATGAAAAACTGTTTTTT
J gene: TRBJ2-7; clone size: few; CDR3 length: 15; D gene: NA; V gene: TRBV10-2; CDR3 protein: CASTPNREGEMEQYF; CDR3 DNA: TGCGCCAGCACCCCCAACAGGGAGGGAGAAATGGAGCAGTACTTC
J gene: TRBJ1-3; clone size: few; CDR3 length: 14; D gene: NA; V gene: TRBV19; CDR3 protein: CASSEQGFGNTIYF; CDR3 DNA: TGTGCCAGTAGTGAACAGGGCTTTGGAAACACCATATATTTT
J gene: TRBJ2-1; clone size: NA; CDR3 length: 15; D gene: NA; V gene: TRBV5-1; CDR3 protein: CASSFAGHSYNEQFF; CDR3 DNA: TGCGCCAGCAGCTTTGCGGGCCACTCCTACAATGAGCAGTTCTTC
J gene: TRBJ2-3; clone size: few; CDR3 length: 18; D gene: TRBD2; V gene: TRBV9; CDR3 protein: CASSENPGHGTRQATQYF; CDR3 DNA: TGTGCCAGCAGCGAAAATCCGGGACACGGGACTAGACAGGCTACGCAGTATTTT
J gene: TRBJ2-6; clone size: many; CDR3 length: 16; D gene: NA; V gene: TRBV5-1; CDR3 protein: CASSLTFPSGANVLTF; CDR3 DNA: TGCGCCAGCAGCTTGACCTTTCCGTCTGGGGCCAACGTCCTGACTTTC
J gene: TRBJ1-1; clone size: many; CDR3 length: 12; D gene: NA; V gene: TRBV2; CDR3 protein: CASRRDNTEAFF; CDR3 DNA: TGTGCCAGCCGCCGGGACAACACTGAAGCTTTCTTT
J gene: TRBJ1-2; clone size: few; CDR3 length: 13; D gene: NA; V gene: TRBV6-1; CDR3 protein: CASSARDLYGYTF; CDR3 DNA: TGTGCCAGCAGCGCACGGGACCTCTATGGCTACACCTTC
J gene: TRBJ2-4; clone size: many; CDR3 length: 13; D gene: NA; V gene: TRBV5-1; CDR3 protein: CASSLESGNIQYF; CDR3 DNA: TGCGCCAGCAGCTTGGAATCGGGGAACATTCAGTACTTC
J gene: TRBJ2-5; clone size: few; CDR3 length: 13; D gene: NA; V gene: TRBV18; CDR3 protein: CASSPSLGETQYF; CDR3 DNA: TGTGCCAGCTCTCCCTCCCTGGGGGAGACCCAGTACTTC
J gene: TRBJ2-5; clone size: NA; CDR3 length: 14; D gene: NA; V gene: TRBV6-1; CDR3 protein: CASSEGLAQKTQYF; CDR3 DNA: TGTGCCAGCAGTGAGGGCCTAGCGCAGAAGACCCAGTACTTC
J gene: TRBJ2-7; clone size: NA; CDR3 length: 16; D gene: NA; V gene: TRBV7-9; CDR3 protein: CASSLHAGPPPYEQYF; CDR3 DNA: TGTGCCAGCAGCTTACATGCGGGACCACCCCCCTACGAGCAGTACTTC
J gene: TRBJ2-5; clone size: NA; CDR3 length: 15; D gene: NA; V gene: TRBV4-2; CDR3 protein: CASSQAARVDETQYF; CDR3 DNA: TGTGCCAGCAGCCAAGCGGCACGGGTCGACGAGACCCAGTACTTC
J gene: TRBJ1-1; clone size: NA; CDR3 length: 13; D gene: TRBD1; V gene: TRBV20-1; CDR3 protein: CSASGQGATEAFF; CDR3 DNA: TGCAGTGCTTCTGGACAGGGGGCCACTGAAGCTTTCTTT
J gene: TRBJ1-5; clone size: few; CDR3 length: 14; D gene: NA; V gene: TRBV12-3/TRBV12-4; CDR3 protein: CASSLWGVNQPQHF; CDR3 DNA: TGTGCCAGCAGTTTATGGGGAGTCAATCAGCCCCAGCATTTT
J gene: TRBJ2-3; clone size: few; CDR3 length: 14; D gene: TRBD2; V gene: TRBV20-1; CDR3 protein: CSANVAGAKDTQYF; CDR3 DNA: TGCAGTGCTAATGTCGCGGGAGCCAAAGATACGCAGTATTTT
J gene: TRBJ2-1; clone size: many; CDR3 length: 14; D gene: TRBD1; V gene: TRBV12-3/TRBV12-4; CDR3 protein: CASRWGQGAHEQFF; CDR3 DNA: TGTGCCAGCAGGTGGGGACAGGGGGCCCATGAGCAGTTCTTC
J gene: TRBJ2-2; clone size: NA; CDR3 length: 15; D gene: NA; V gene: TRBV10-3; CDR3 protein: CAISVEGPTTGELFF; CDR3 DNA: TGTGCCATCAGTGTGGAGGGCCCCACTACCGGGGAGCTGTTTTTT
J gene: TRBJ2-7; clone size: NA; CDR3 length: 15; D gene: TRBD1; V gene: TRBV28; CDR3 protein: CASSLPGTGLSEQYF; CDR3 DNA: TGTGCCAGCAGTTTACCCGGGACAGGGTTATCCGAGCAGTACTTC
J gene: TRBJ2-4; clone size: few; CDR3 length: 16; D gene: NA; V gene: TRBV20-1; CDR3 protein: CSASAQGVEAKNIQYF; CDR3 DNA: TGCAGTGCTAGTGCACAGGGAGTGGAAGCCAAAAACATTCAGTACTTC
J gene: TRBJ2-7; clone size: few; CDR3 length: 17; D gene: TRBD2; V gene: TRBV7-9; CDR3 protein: CASSPSLAGLPYYEQYF; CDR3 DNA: TGTGCCAGCAGCCCCAGTCTAGCGGGCCTCCCCTACTACGAGCAGTACTTC
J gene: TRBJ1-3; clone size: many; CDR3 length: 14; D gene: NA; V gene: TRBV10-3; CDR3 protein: CAIRRDAPRNTIYF; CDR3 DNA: TGTGCCATCAGGCGGGACGCCCCGAGGAACACCATATATTTT
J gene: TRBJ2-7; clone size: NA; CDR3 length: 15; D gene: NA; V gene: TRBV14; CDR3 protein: CASSHRLSRSYEQYF; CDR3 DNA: TGTGCCAGCAGCCATCGACTCTCCCGCTCCTACGAGCAGTACTTC
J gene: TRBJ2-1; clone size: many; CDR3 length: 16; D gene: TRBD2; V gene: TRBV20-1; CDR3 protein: CSARPRASGRYDEQFF; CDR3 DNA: TGCAGTGCTAGACCACGAGCTAGCGGGAGGTACGATGAGCAGTTCTTC
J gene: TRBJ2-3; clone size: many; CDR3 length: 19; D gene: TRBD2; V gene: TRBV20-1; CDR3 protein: CSASGHLAGGLLDTDTQYF; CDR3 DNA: TGCAGTGCTAGTGGGCATCTAGCGGGAGGCCTATTAGACACAGATACGCAGTATTTT
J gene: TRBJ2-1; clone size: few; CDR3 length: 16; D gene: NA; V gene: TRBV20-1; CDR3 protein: CSASFGRELVYNEQFF; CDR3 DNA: TGCAGTGCTAGTTTCGGTAGGGAATTGGTCTACAATGAGCAGTTCTTC
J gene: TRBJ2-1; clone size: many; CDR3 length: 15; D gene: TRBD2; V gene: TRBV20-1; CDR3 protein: CSARAREEVYNEQFF; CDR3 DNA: TGCAGTGCTAGAGCCCGGGAGGAGGTCTACAATGAGCAGTTCTTC